One sample yielded the 26 T cell receptor beta chains listed below, sequenced in a study of cytomegalovirus exposure and HLA in healthy donors. Using immunoSEQ multiplex PCR, the repertoire was profiled, and TCRdb retains in-frame clones only, with some absent. The top ten clones hold around 1.8% of a sample with 100,000 to 120,000 clones, roughly 90% of them seen once. Input material: PBMCs. The receptors derive from a young woman in good health and CMV-seronegative.

This clone was found once. The CDR3 spells CASSLGAGYMNTEAFF. The CDR3 coding sequence is TGTGCCAGCAGCTTAGGGGCCGGCTACATGAACACTGAAGCTTTCTTT. The chain recombines TRBV7-9 with TRBJ1-1, with D unresolved. Germline V CDR1 and CDR2: SEHNR, FQNEAQ (reference sequence). With 1 base removed from V and 0 bases from J, the gap between germline ends came to 12 bases. CDR3 size: 16 residues.

The chain recombines TRBV19 with TRBJ1-1; D unresolved. Germline V lookup: CDR1 LNHDA, CDR2 SQIVND (reference sequence). The CDR3 contains 18 residues. V lost 10 bases to trimming and J lost 7 bases, with 34 bases between them. DNA for the CDR3: TGTGCCACCCCCGATAACTCGGGCAGCGGCAGTATATCGATTGAAGCTTTCTTT. The encoded protein is CATPDNSGSGSISIEAFF. The full variable domain, completed using reference TRBV19 and TRBJ1-1, is DGGITQSPKYLFRKEGQNVTLSCEQNLNHDAMYWYRQDPGQGLRLIYYSQIVNDFQKGDIAEGYSVSREKKESFPLTVTSAQKNPTAFYLCATPDNSGSGSISIEAFFGQGTRLTVV.

The CDR3 loop reads CASMRSTNTEAFF. CDR3 nucleotide sequence: TGCGCCAGCATGAGGTCCACAAACACTGAAGCTTTCTTT. The J gene is TRBJ1-1, the V gene TRBV10-2, with unresolved D. This CDR3 comprises 13 residues. Trimming pared 7 bases from V and 2 bases from J, leaving 11 bases between. In germline, CDR1 is WSHSY, CDR2 SAAADI.

About this clone: An end of the junction differs from the germline gene, which may be a read error. J is TRBJ1-1 and V is TRBV7-2; a possible D gene is TRBD1 (5 bases). Germline V gene lookup returns CDR1 SGHTA and CDR2 FQGNSA. CDR3 size: 16 residues. The CDR3 DNA follows: TGTGCCAGCAGCGAGCATAATAAGGCAGGGAACCCTGAAGCTTTCTTT. It encodes CASSEHNKAGNPEAFF.

The chain is built from TRBV2 and TRBJ2-1, with 10 bases identical to TRBD2. V lost 6 bases and J lost 8; bases outside the gene matches: 7. CDR3 length equals 14 residues. The germline gives CDR1 SNHLY, CDR2 FYNNEI. For the CDR3, the DNA is TGTGCCAGCAGGGACCTAGCGGGGGTGGATGAGCAGTTCTTC. This translates into CASRDLAGVDEQFF. Full variable domain (missing parts from reference TRBV2 and TRBJ2-1): EPEVTQTPSHQVTQMGQEVILRCVPISNHLYFYWYRQILGQKVEFLVSFYNNEISEKSEIFDDQFSVERPDGSNFTLKIRSTKLEDSAMYFCASRDLAGVDEQFFGPGTRLTVL.

The chain is built from TRBV9 and TRBJ2-5; D perhaps matches TRBD2 (6 bases). The length of the CDR3 is 14 residues. CDR1 is SGDLS, CDR2 YYNGEE, per germline. The V gene lost 5 bases and the J gene lost 5 bases, with 16 bases spanning the gap. CDR3 sequence reads: CASSTGPGRETQYF. CDR3 in DNA: TGTGCCAGCAGTACGGGACCGGGGAGGGAGACCCAGTACTTC.

The chain is built from TRBV4-2 and TRBJ2-1; TRBD2 matches at 10 bases. The germline gives CDR1 LGHNA, CDR2 YNFKEQ. This CDR3 has 21 amino acids. V shed 0 bases and J 9 bases; nucleotides not matched to a gene: 23. CDR3 protein: CASSQDAFAPLSTSGKGEQFF. The CDR3 nucleotides are TGTGCCAGCAGCCAAGATGCTTTCGCCCCGCTGTCAACTAGCGGGAAGGGTGAGCAGTTCTTC.

This clone appeared a single time. V gene TRBV5-1 combines with J gene TRBJ1-3; 7 nucleotides line up with TRBD1. CDR1 is SGHRS, CDR2 YFSETQ, per germline. The CDR3 has 15 amino acids. Trimming removed 5 bases from V and 0 bases from J; junction bases left unmatched: 5. The CDR3 DNA sequence: TGCGCCAGCAGTTCGGGACAGTTCTCTGGAAACACCATATATTTT. Protein sequence: CASSSGQFSGNTIYF. Full variable domain (remainder filled in from reference TRBV5-1 and TRBJ1-3): KAGVTQTPRYLIKTRGQQVTLSCSPISGHRSVSWYQQTPGQGLQFLFEYFSETQRNKGNFPGRFSGRQFSNSRSEMNVSTLELGDSALYLCASSSGQFSGNTIYFGEGSWLTVV.

V and J are TRBV28 and TRBJ2-2; D uncertain. Trimming pared 5 bases from V and 6 bases from J, leaving 7 bases between. The CDR3 spans 12 residues. CDR1 and CDR2 (germline): MDHEN, SYDVKM. The CDR3 loop is CASSRIAGELFF. As DNA, the CDR3 is TGTGCCAGCAGTCGCATAGCCGGGGAGCTGTTTTTT.

The J gene is TRBJ2-7, the V gene TRBV6-5; D might be TRBD2 (5 bases). This CDR3 is 10 amino acids long. Germline loops: CDR1 MNHEY, CDR2 SVGAGI. V lost 8 bases, J lost 6 bases, and 8 bases lay in between. CDR3 DNA: TGTGCCAGCGGCGCGGGCGAGCAGTACTTC. Encoded protein: CASGAGEQYF.

This clone was detected only a few times. At one end, the junction sequence differs from germline, possibly due to a read error. This chain connects TRBV6-5 to TRBJ2-7, with D possibly TRBD1 on 6 matching bases. The CDR3 totals 13 residues. The germline V gene encodes CDR1 MNHEY and CDR2 SVGAGI. The DNA of the CDR3 is TGTGCCAGCAGTTCCCAGTTAGGACAGCCAGCGAACTTC. This codes for CASSSQLGQPANF.

V gene TRBV7-2 combines with J gene TRBJ1-1; possible D gene TRBD1, 6 bases. Trimming pared 3 bases from V and 6 bases from J, leaving 11 bases between. This CDR3 has 13 residues. The germline CDR1 and CDR2 sequences are SGHTA and FQGNSA. The CDR3 region is CASSFDRKAEAFF. CDR3 DNA sequence: TGTGCCAGCAGCTTCGACAGGAAGGCTGAAGCTTTCTTT.

This clone was seen only a few times. This CDR3 is also generated by other DNA sequences in the sample. The chain recombines TRBV4-1 with TRBJ2-7; 7 nucleotides align to TRBD1. Germline V gene lookup returns CDR1 MGHRA and CDR2 YSYEKL. The CDR3 totals 13 residues. The V segment lost 2 bases and the J segment 4 bases; nucleotides outside the gene matches: 2. CDR3 loop: CASSQQQGYEQYF. CDR3 DNA sequence: TGCGCCAGCAGCCAACAACAGGGGTACGAGCAGTACTTC.

The V call is TRBV7-2, the J call TRBJ1-2; 7 bases are shared with TRBD1. Germline lookup yields CDR1 SGHTA and CDR2 FQGNSA. The CDR3 is 14 residues long. Trimming removed 5 bases from V and 4 bases from J; junction bases left unmatched: 7. The CDR3, as DNA: TGTGCCAGCAGCCCCCACCGACAGGGCTATGGCTACACCTTC. Translated, it gives CASSPHRQGYGYTF.

The chain is built from TRBV5-1 and TRBJ1-4, with 8 bases matching TRBD1. Trimming took 4 bases from V and 7 from J; bases not matched to a gene: 3. Looked up from germline, CDR1 is SGHRS and CDR2 is YFSETQ. The CDR3 loop spans 13 amino acids. DNA for the CDR3: TGCGCCAGCAGCGTTGGGACAGGTGAAAAACTGTTTTTT. Residues: CASSVGTGEKLFF.

The chain combines TRBV7-2 with TRBJ2-1; 8 nucleotides match TRBD2. Germline V gene sequence: CDR1 SGHTA, CDR2 FQGNSA. The CDR3 sequence is 15 residues long. V lost 3 bases, J lost 2 bases, and 3 bases stayed unmatched. DNA of the CDR3: TGTGCCAGCAGCTTTAGCGGGGCGGCCTACAATGAGCAGTTCTTC. This codes for CASSFSGAAYNEQFF.

V and J are TRBV5-4 and TRBJ2-2; TRBD1 matches at 9 bases. Germline CDR1 is SGHNT and CDR2 is YYREEE (reference sequence). Trimming took 6 bases from V and 4 from J; bases not matched to a gene: 7. The CDR3 loop spans 15 amino acids. CDR3 bases: TGTGCCAGCAACCCGGGACAGGGACGCACCGGGGAGCTGTTTTTT. It encodes CASNPGQGRTGELFF.

The rearrangement joins TRBV29-1 to TRBJ1-3; D is uncertain. Trimming removed 6 bases at V and 3 bases at J, with 6 bases between. This CDR3 has 11 amino acids. Looked up from germline, CDR1 is SQVTM and CDR2 is ANQGSEA. CDR3 bases: TGCAGCGTCCTAAGTGGAAACACCATATATTTT. This gives the protein CSVLSGNTIYF.

This clone has just one count. CDR3 in DNA: TGTGCCAGCAGCGCGGGACCTGAAAGCAACTATGGCTACACCTTC. It translates to CASSAGPESNYGYTF. This chain joins TRBV5-4 and TRBJ1-2; possible D gene TRBD1, 5 bases. Germline CDR1 reads SGHNT; CDR2 reads YYREEE (reference sequence). The CDR3 is made up of 15 amino acids. V was clipped by 4 bases and J by 2 bases, with 15 bases between them.

The gene calls are TRBV27 and TRBJ2-1; tentative D call: TRBD2 (5 bases). Germline CDR1 MNHEY, CDR2 SMNVEV (reference sequence). CDR3 size: 16 residues. Trimming shortened V by 6 bases and J by 8 bases, and 23 bases separated the two germline ends. The CDR3 DNA is TGTGCCAGCAGCCCAACCTGGCGGGCGGCGGGCTATGAGCAGTTCTTC. Its protein is CASSPTWRAAGYEQFF.

This sequence joins TRBV5-4 and TRBJ2-7; D gene ambiguous. The germline V and J ends were trimmed by 1 base and 5 bases, with 7 bases remaining between them. The CDR3 extends over 12 amino acids. CDR1 SGHNT and CDR2 YYREEE come from the germline V gene (reference sequence). The CDR3 spells CASSLYIHEQYF. The CDR3 DNA reads TGTGCCAGCAGCTTGTACATCCACGAGCAGTACTTC. Based on the CDR3 plus reference TRBV5-4 and TRBJ2-7, the full variable domain is ETGVTQSPTHLIKTRGQQVTLRCSSQSGHNTVSWYQQALGQGPQFIFQYYREEENGRGNFPPRFSGLQFPNYSSELNVNALELDDSALYLCASSLYIHEQYFGPGTRLTVT.

The chain has TRBV14 and TRBJ2-4, with 7 bases lining up with TRBD1. This CDR3 has 14 amino acids. Trimming cost V 4 bases and J 9 bases; bases outside gene matches: 9. The V gene's germline CDR1 is SGHDN and CDR2 FVKESK. The CDR3 DNA follows: TGTGCCAGCAGCCCAACAGGGGCGAGGCTCATTCAGTACTTC. Encoded protein: CASSPTGARLIQYF.

This clone came up once. This chain connects TRBV6-6 to TRBJ2-7, with 10 positions matching TRBD1. V shed 4 bases, J shed 1 base, and the junction held 7 bases outside the gene matches. Germline V gene lookup returns CDR1 MNHNY and CDR2 SVGAGI (reference sequence). CDR3 length: 16 amino acids. CDR3 protein: CASSFFRDRGSYEQYF. As DNA, the CDR3 is TGTGCCAGCAGTTTTTTCCGGGACAGGGGATCCTACGAGCAGTACTTC.

This clone appeared once. The gene calls are TRBV10-2 and TRBJ2-7; TRBD1 is a possible D gene (5 bases). Germline values: CDR1 WSHSY, CDR2 SAAADI. The CDR3 covers 16 residues. V was clipped by 2 bases and J by 2 bases, with 16 bases between them. CDR3 loop: CASSEGGWGSTYEQYF. The CDR3 nucleotides are TGCGCCAGCAGTGAGGGCGGTTGGGGCTCCACCTACGAGCAGTACTTC.

The V gene is TRBV14, the J gene TRBJ1-1; the match to TRBD1 covers 8 bases. From germline, CDR1 is SGHDN and CDR2 FVKESK. V was clipped by 5 bases and J by 10 bases; unmatched bases: 12. The CDR3 consists of 14 residues. This chain's CDR3 is CASSVRGRSSGAFF. CDR3 in DNA: TGTGCCAGCAGCGTCAGGGGGCGGTCATCGGGAGCTTTCTTT.

V and J are TRBV19 and TRBJ2-2; TRBD1 agrees at 8 bases. Trimming at V came to 9 bases and at J to 0 bases, leaving 3 bases not matched to a gene. Germline CDR1 is LNHDA and CDR2 is SQIVND (reference sequence). This CDR3 spans 14 amino acids. The DNA for the CDR3 is TGTGCCAGCAGGGGGCATGCGAACACCGGGGAGCTGTTTTTT. Its protein product is CASRGHANTGELFF.